This TCR beta chain was sequenced in a study of blood T cell repertoires in COVID-19. Study overall: T cells, B-cell-depleted T cells, or PBMCs provided the cDNA or gDNA that served as material.

Method: immunoSEQ multiplex PCR; TCRdb's copy keeps in-frame clones and lacks some. In the table there are roughly 140,000 clones, about 86% of which are singletons. Sample: peripheral blood. The TCR was taken from a man between 65 and 85 years old with acute or convalescent COVID-19.

The CDR3 region is CAWKRDSYGYTF. CDR3 coding DNA: TGTGCCTGGAAGCGTGATTCCTATGGCTACACCTTC. V is TRBV30 and J is TRBJ1-2; D is uncertain. Germline CDR1 is GTSNPN and CDR2 is SVGIG (reference sequence). The V end lost 4 bases, the J end lost 4 bases, and 10 bases lay between the germline ends. The CDR3 is made up of 12 amino acids. Full variable domain (remainder filled in from reference TRBV30 and TRBJ1-2): SQTIHQWPATLVQPVGSPLSLECTVEGTSNPNLYWYRQAAGRGLQLLFYSVGIGQISSEVPQNLSASRPQDRQFILSSKKLLLSDSGFYLCAWKRDSYGYTFGSGTRLTVV.